The text below deals with one TCR beta chain. Its antigen remains unknown. Produced via immunoSEQ multiplex PCR; TCRdb's table is partial and in-frame only. The data contain more than 35,000 clones, 65% to 80% of them seen just once; the ten biggest clones take up about 5.8%. J was trimmed by 5 bases and V by 6 bases; bases with no gene match: 6. CDR1 and CDR2 from the germline V gene are MDHEN and SYDVKM. The CDR3 is 14 amino acids. Single viable CD3+CD4+CD8-CD45RO+ cells were sorted as the memory CD4+ T cells. Positive selection with CD4 microbeads enriched total CD4+ T cells. These data belong to a study of memory CD4+ T cells and cytomegalovirus serostatus. About the study: This sample comes from healthy Belgian adults, under 10 CMV seropositive, approximately 23 seronegative. Study outcomes and limitations: About 40% of the 164 known CMV-associated TCRbeta sequences appeared in CD4+ memory. A US-trained random forest predicted CMV serostatus with median AUC 0.91.

The sample consisted of memory CD4+ T cells from blood. The sequence was obtained from an adult in good health and CMV-seropositive. The chain employs TRBV28 and TRBJ2-7; TRBD2 aligns across 11 bases. The CDR3 region is CASREGTSGDEQYF. The CDR3 DNA is TGTGCCAGCAGGGAAGGGACTAGCGGAGACGAGCAGTACTTC.